This T cell receptor (beta chain) was found in a study of CDR3 diversity in severe acne. Germline CDR1 and CDR2: SEHNR and FQNEAQ (reference sequence). The CDR3 loop spans 16 amino acids. Between the trimmed V and J ends, which lost 4 bases and 0 bases, there was a span of 15 bases. MiXCR, applied by TCRdb to the PCR reads, yields one record per CDR3 protein. In the table there are 89,000 or so distinct CDR3 sequences, about 52% of which are singletons. Sequenced material: blood. The chain uses TRBV7-9 and TRBJ1-2, with D tentatively TRBD1 (5 bases). This receptor was taken from a male donor in good health, serving as a control. The CDR3 sequence is CASSSKQAEANYGYTF. CDR3 DNA: TGTGCCAGCAGCTCAAAACAGGCGGAAGCTAACTATGGCTACACCTTC.